This T cell receptor (beta chain) derives from a study of beta chain features in type 1 diabetes. Overall study findings and caveats: PCR, the amplification step, might favor shorter templates, equally in patients and controls.

The CDR3 is 13 residues long. Trimming removed 4 bases from V and 4 bases from J, with 10 bases in between. Germline V gene sequence: CDR1 SNHLY, CDR2 FYNNEI. This clone was observed a few times. The antigen remains undetermined. Sequencing targeted expressed TCRB transcripts, as all isolated RNA had been reverse transcribed. Deep immunoSEQ sequencing covered naive, central memory and regulatory T cell samples. Data came from immunoSEQ multiplex PCR; TCRdb stores just in-frame clones and leaves some out. This sample carries 150,000 to 200,000 clones, 7.5% to 9.5% of them seen once, and the ten largest clones take over 2%.

The receptor was isolated from a woman aged 18-29 years in good health. Material for sequencing was central memory CD4+ T cells from blood. The V call is TRBV2, the J call TRBJ2-5, with D perhaps TRBD1 (5 bases). CDR3 sequence reads: CASSAYRGETQYF. The CDR3 DNA follows: TGTGCCAGCAGTGCATATAGGGGAGAGACCCAGTACTTC. Full variable domain (missing parts from reference TRBV2 and TRBJ2-5): EPEVTQTPSHQVTQMGQEVILRCVPISNHLYFYWYRQILGQKVEFLVSFYNNEISEKSEIFDDQFSVERPDGSNFTLKIRSTKLEDSAMYFCASSAYRGETQYFGPGTRLLVL.